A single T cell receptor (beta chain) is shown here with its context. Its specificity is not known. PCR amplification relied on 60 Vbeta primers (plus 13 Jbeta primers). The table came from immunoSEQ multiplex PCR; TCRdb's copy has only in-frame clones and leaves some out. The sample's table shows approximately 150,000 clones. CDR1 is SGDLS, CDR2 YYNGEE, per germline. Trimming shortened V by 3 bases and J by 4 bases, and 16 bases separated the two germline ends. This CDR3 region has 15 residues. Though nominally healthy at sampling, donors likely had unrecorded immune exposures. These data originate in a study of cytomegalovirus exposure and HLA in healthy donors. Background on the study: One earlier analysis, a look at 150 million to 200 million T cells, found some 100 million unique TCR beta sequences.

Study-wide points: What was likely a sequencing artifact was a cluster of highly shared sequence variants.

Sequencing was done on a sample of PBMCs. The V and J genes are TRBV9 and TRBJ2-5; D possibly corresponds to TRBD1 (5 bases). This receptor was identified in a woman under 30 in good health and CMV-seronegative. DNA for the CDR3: TGTGCCAGCAGCGGCAGGGAAGGTGGCGGAGAGACCCAGTACTTC. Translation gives CASSGREGGGETQYF.